These 28 T cell receptor beta chains were all obtained from the same sample, sequenced in a study of shared clonotypes between healthy human individuals. The assay was immunoSEQ multiplex PCR, and TCRdb's table has in-frame clones only and misses some. Of 1.6 million or so clones listed, about 98.5% were seen once; the top ten hold over 0.3%. The specimen sequenced was naive CD4+ T cells sorted from blood. Specified subset: CD45RA+ positively selected. These receptors came from a young man in good health.

The J gene is TRBJ2-7, the V gene TRBV2, with D unclear. The CDR3 loop spans 16 amino acids. Between the trimmed V and J ends, which lost 1 base and 0 bases, there was a span of 13 bases. Looked up from germline, CDR1 is SNHLY and CDR2 is FYNNEI. The chain's CDR3 is CASSEERFLSSYEQYF. The CDR3 bases are TGTGCCAGCAGTGAAGAACGGTTCCTTAGCTCCTACGAGCAGTACTTC.

The gene calls are TRBV6-5 and TRBJ1-3; D unclear. Germline V gene lookup returns CDR1 MNHEY and CDR2 SVGAGI. This CDR3 is built from 13 residues. V lost 6 bases to trimming and J lost 5 bases, with 11 bases between them. The CDR3 region has the DNA TGTGCCAGCAGAACAGAGTCAAGAAACACCATATATTTT. Protein sequence: CASRTESRNTIYF.

The chain uses TRBV19 and TRBJ1-4; 10 bases are a match to TRBD1. The J segment lost 6 bases and the V segment lost 3 bases, leaving 4 bases of the junction unmatched. The CDR3 totals 15 residues. Germline CDR1 reads LNHDA; CDR2 reads SQIVND (reference sequence). The CDR3 DNA reads as TGTGCCAGTAGTATCCCGACAGGGGGCTATGAAAAACTGTTTTTT. Its translation: CASSIPTGGYEKLFF.

The chain recombines TRBV15 with TRBJ2-7; no reliable D call. Germline assignment: CDR1 LNHNV and CDR2 YYDKDF (reference sequence). The CDR3 loop spans 15 amino acids. V shed 0 bases and J shed 2 bases, with 11 bases lying between them. CDR3 DNA: TGTGCCACCAGCAGAGATTTAGGCACAACCTACGAGCAGTACTTC. Its protein is CATSRDLGTTYEQYF.

This clone showed up just once. This chain uses TRBV5-1 with TRBJ2-2; the match to TRBD2 covers 8 bases. The CDR3 has 16 amino acids. The V gene end was trimmed by 1 base and the J gene end by 4 bases; junction bases not matched to a gene: 6. The germline V gene has CDR1 SGHRS and CDR2 YFSETQ. The CDR3 nucleotides read TGCGCCAGCAGCTTGAGGCTAGCGGGTAGCACCGGGGAGCTGTTTTTT. Protein product: CASSLRLAGSTGELFF.

For this clone: At one end, the junction sequence differs from germline, possibly due to a read error. The rearrangement links TRBV7-9 to TRBJ2-4; D might be TRBD2 (5 bases). CDR1 is SEHNR and CDR2 is FQNEAQ in the germline V gene (reference sequence). The CDR3 has 14 residues. CDR3 coding DNA: TGTGCCAGCAGCTTAGCGGGAGCCAACAACATTCAGTACTTC. Residues: CASSLAGANNIQYF.

The V call is TRBV7-2, the J call TRBJ2-7; 8 nucleotides line up with TRBD1. This CDR3 is built from 14 residues. The germline CDR1 and CDR2 sequences are SGHTA and FQGNSA. Trimming at V came to 3 bases and at J to 1 base, leaving 2 bases not matched to a gene. Written as DNA, the CDR3 is TGTGCCAGCAGCTTCGGGACAGGATCCTACGAGCAGTACTTC. Translated: CASSFGTGSYEQYF.

V and J are TRBV5-1 and TRBJ2-5, with 12 bases identical to TRBD2. From germline, CDR1 is SGHRS and CDR2 YFSETQ. V lost 2 bases to trimming and J lost 1 base; unmatched junction nucleotides: 9. The CDR3 consists of 18 residues. CDR3 in amino acids: CASSFPGLAGALQETQYF. Here the CDR3 DNA reads TGCGCCAGCAGCTTTCCGGGACTAGCGGGCGCCCTCCAAGAGACCCAGTACTTC.

The chain uses TRBV5-1 and TRBJ2-1, with 16 nucleotides matching TRBD2. The J segment lost 5 bases and the V segment lost 0 bases, leaving 11 bases of the junction unmatched. The germline V gene encodes CDR1 SGHRS and CDR2 YFSETQ. This CDR3 is built from 20 residues. CDR3 nucleotide sequence: TGCGCCAGCAGCTTGGTTGGGACTAGCGGGAGGGCCCTTCTTGACAATGAGCAGTTCTTC. Translation gives CASSLVGTSGRALLDNEQFF.

V usage is TRBV6-6 and J usage is TRBJ2-6; 7 nucleotides align to TRBD1. The CDR3 runs 16 residues. CDR1 MNHNY and CDR2 SVGAGI come from the germline V gene (reference sequence). V gave up 7 bases and J gave up 4 bases; unmatched junction bases: 10. This CDR3 is CASTTQRGPGANVLTF. The CDR3 region has the DNA TGTGCCAGCACTACCCAAAGGGGGCCGGGGGCCAACGTCCTGACTTTC.

The J gene is TRBJ2-5, the V gene TRBV10-1, with 8 bases identical to TRBD1. Germline CDR1 and CDR2: WNHNN and SYGVQD (reference sequence). Trimming cost V 0 bases and J 1 base; bases outside gene matches: 4. The CDR3 sequence is 16 residues long. The chain's CDR3 is CASSESAGTGQETQYF. The CDR3 coding sequence is TGCGCCAGCAGTGAGTCTGCCGGGACAGGCCAAGAGACCCAGTACTTC.

The chain links TRBV5-1 to TRBJ2-1; TRBD2 matches at 11 bases. Trimming took 6 bases from V and 6 from J; bases not matched to a gene: 14. Germline CDR1 and CDR2: SGHRS and YFSETQ. This CDR3 spans 17 amino acids. CDR3 region: CASTEPSGTSGTNEQFF. CDR3 sequence (DNA): TGCGCCAGCACTGAACCCTCCGGGACTAGCGGCACCAATGAGCAGTTCTTC.

The rearrangement joins TRBV2 to TRBJ2-5; TRBD2 is a possible D gene (6 bases). The germline V gene encodes CDR1 SNHLY and CDR2 FYNNEI. This CDR3 is built from 15 residues. With 4 bases removed from V and 5 bases from J, the gap between germline ends came to 17 bases. The CDR3 is CASSVQSIAGETQYF. CDR3 bases: TGTGCCAGCAGTGTCCAGAGCATTGCGGGGGAGACCCAGTACTTC. Together with reference TRBV2 and TRBJ2-5, the CDR3 gives the full variable domain: EPEVTQTPSHQVTQMGQEVILRCVPISNHLYFYWYRQILGQKVEFLVSFYNNEISEKSEIFDDQFSVERPDGSNFTLKIRSTKLEDSAMYFCASSVQSIAGETQYFGPGTRLLVL.

This chain links TRBV4-1 with TRBJ2-5; 7 bases match TRBD2. With V trimmed by 0 bases and J by 4 bases, 14 bases remained unmatched. The CDR3 runs to 18 residues. Germline CDR1 reads MGHRA; CDR2 reads YSYEKL. CDR3 region: CASSQDRTGTGGRETQYF. The CDR3 DNA reads TGCGCCAGCAGCCAAGATAGAACCGGGACGGGGGGTCGAGAGACCCAGTACTTC.

This clone was found once. The chain has TRBV7-9 and TRBJ2-2, with 7 bases that match TRBD1. The CDR3 length is 17 residues. Trimming took 5 bases from V and 2 from J; bases not matched to a gene: 11. CDR1 SEHNR and CDR2 FQNEAQ come from the germline V gene (reference sequence). CDR3 sequence: CASSPAPGQSNTGELFF. The DNA of the CDR3 is TGTGCCAGCAGCCCCGCTCCGGGACAGTCAAACACCGGGGAGCTGTTTTTT.

The J gene is TRBJ1-2, the V gene TRBV5-3; the D is unclear. TRBV5-3 is filed as an ORF, its function uncertain. V was cut by 8 bases and J by 4 bases, with 18 bases left in between. There are 14 residues in the CDR3. Here the CDR3 reads CASLACRTAYGYTF. The CDR3 nucleotides read TGTGCCAGTCTTGCTTGTCGCACAGCCTATGGCTACACCTTC.

This rearrangement joins TRBV18 to TRBJ1-2, with D maybe TRBD1 (6 bases). Germline assignment: CDR1 KGHSH and CDR2 LQKENI. The V end lost 5 bases, the J end lost 6 bases, and 13 bases lay between the germline ends. The CDR3 sequence is 13 residues long. In DNA form, the CDR3 reads TGTGCCAGCTCATCCCAACCAGGGGATGGCTACACCTTC. This sequence encodes CASSSQPGDGYTF.

The genes are TRBV7-2 and TRBJ2-7; possible D gene TRBD1, 6 bases. This CDR3 region has 15 residues. Germline assignment: CDR1 SGHTA and CDR2 FQGNSA. Trimming took off 5 bases at V and 2 bases at J, with 16 bases between the two ends. CDR3 coding DNA: TGTGCCAGCAGCCCCCGGACAGTGACCCCCTACGAGCAGTACTTC. The encoded protein is CASSPRTVTPYEQYF.

J is TRBJ2-1 and V is TRBV18; TRBD2 aligns across 14 bases. This CDR3 has 17 amino acids. The ends lost 2 bases at V and 7 bases at J; junction bases unmatched: 7. Germline V gene sequence: CDR1 KGHSH, CDR2 LQKENI. CDR3 region: CASSPRLAGGPENEQFF. DNA of the CDR3: TGTGCCAGCTCACCAAGACTAGCGGGAGGGCCTGAGAATGAGCAGTTCTTC.

A word on this clone: The sample holds other DNA sequences that translate to the same CDR3. The chain recombines TRBV5-1 with TRBJ2-7; perhaps D is TRBD1 or TRBD2 (5 bases each). Germline V CDR1 and CDR2: SGHRS, YFSETQ. Trimming took 0 bases from V and 6 from J, leaving 7 bases between them. The CDR3 loop spans 12 amino acids. CDR3 coding DNA: TGCGCCAGCAGCTTGGCCGGGGCCGAGCAGTACTTC. This gives the protein CASSLAGAEQYF.

The chain recombines TRBV28 with TRBJ1-2; TRBD1 aligns across 7 bases. V shed 5 bases and J 7 bases; nucleotides not matched to a gene: 7. The CDR3 contains 13 residues. The germline CDR1 and CDR2 sequences are MDHEN and SYDVKM. For the CDR3, the DNA is TGTGCCAGCAGTACTAGACAGGGTCGTGGCTACACCTTC. It yields the protein CASSTRQGRGYTF.

The chain carries TRBV5-6 and TRBJ2-7, with D hard to call. Germline V gene lookup returns CDR1 SGHDT and CDR2 YYEEEE. V was clipped by 1 base and J by 4 bases, with 18 bases between them. This CDR3 has 16 residues. CDR3 coding DNA: TGTGCCAGCAGCTTGTTTACCCAGTCTGTGGGGTACGAGCAGTACTTC. The encoded protein is CASSLFTQSVGYEQYF.

CDR3 bases: TGTGCCAGCAGCTTACGGGGCGGACAGGGACGCACAGATACGCAGTATTTT. Its protein is CASSLRGGQGRTDTQYF. The genes are TRBV11-3 and TRBJ2-3; 8 bases line up with TRBD1. The CDR3 is 17 amino acids. Trimming cost V 2 bases and J 1 base; bases outside gene matches: 8. Germline V lookup: CDR1 SGHNT, CDR2 YENEEA.

The V call is TRBV7-2, the J call TRBJ2-7, with a tentative D call TRBD1 (6 bases). With 1 base removed from V and 3 bases from J, the gap between germline ends came to 19 bases. The CDR3 extends over 17 amino acids. Germline CDR1 and CDR2: SGHTA and FQGNSA. CDR3 sequence: CASSLEGGRTRYYEQYF. The DNA of the CDR3 is TGTGCCAGCAGCTTAGAAGGGGGTAGAACTCGATACTACGAGCAGTACTTC.

The chain carries TRBV6-1 and TRBJ1-5, with 7 bases that match TRBD1. V trimming: 6 bases; J trimming: 2 bases; junction bases outside the gene matches: 7. This CDR3 region has 15 residues. Per germline, CDR1 MNHNS and CDR2 SASEGT. This CDR3 is CASRRQGSGNQPQHF. The CDR3 nucleotides read TGTGCCAGCAGACGACAGGGAAGCGGCAATCAGCCCCAGCATTTT.

The chain couples TRBV5-1 to TRBJ2-3; 8 bases fit TRBD1. V shed 10 bases and J 4 bases; nucleotides not matched to a gene: 8. The CDR3 has 13 amino acids. Germline V gene data show CDR1 as SGHRS and CDR2 as YFSETQ. The CDR3 DNA reads TGCGCCCCAGGACCGACAGGGGCAGATACGCAGTATTTT. This encodes CAPGPTGADTQYF.

This clone showed up just once. The chain links TRBV7-2 to TRBJ1-2, with a tentative D call TRBD1 (5 bases). The CDR3 length is 13 residues. Germline assignment: CDR1 SGHTA and CDR2 FQGNSA. The ends were cut back, 1 base at V and 8 bases at J, with 11 bases in the middle. The CDR3 loop is CASSLGDLYGYTF. CDR3 DNA sequence: TGTGCCAGCAGCTTAGGGGACCTATACGGCTACACCTTC. Full variable domain (missing parts from reference TRBV7-2 and TRBJ1-2): GAGVSQSPSNKVTEKGKDVELRCDPISGHTALYWYRQSLGQGLEFLIYFQGNSAPDKSGLPSDRFSAERTGGSVSTLTIQRTQQEDSAVYLCASSLGDLYGYTFGSGTRLTVV.

V usage is TRBV6-6 and J usage is TRBJ2-5; D may be TRBD1 (6 bases). Trimming removed 8 bases from V and 1 base from J, with 11 bases in between. This CDR3 comprises 13 residues. Germline V gene sequence: CDR1 MNHNY, CDR2 SVGAGI (reference sequence). CDR3 in amino acids: CASQEGVQETQYF. In DNA, the CDR3 is TGTGCCAGCCAAGAGGGGGTCCAAGAGACCCAGTACTTC.